This TCR beta chain was found in a study of shared clonotypes between healthy human individuals. Findings and limits, study-wide: Among non-shared clonotypes, generation probabilities were lower than among those shared by all four donors. Naive CD4 clonotypes overlapped across a few donors at roughly 4.5%. Memory subsets generally showed lower estimated richness than naive subsets.

Details on this clone: Its cognate antigen is unknown.

Assay: immunoSEQ multiplex PCR; the TCRdb copy retains only in-frame clones and omits some. This table has millions of clones, roughly 91% appearing once. CDR1 and CDR2 from the germline V gene are LNHDA and SQIVND (reference sequence). V gave up 5 bases and J gave up 5 bases; unmatched junction bases: 6. The CDR3 consists of 14 residues. Terminally differentiated effector memory CD45RA+ cells were excluded from the naive CD8 cells, which were CD45RO-negative and positively selected for CCR7. Donors were Caucasian adults residing in Nashville, Tennessee, USA. The clonotype originates from a young man in good health. Some clones in this sample may be carry-over from other donors' samples. The chain is built from TRBV19 and TRBJ1-1, with 9 bases identical to TRBD1. Sequenced material: naive CD8+ T cells from PBMCs. The CDR3: CASSLGTGWTEAFF. The CDR3 DNA reads as TGTGCCAGTAGTCTCGGGACAGGGTGGACTGAAGCTTTCTTT.